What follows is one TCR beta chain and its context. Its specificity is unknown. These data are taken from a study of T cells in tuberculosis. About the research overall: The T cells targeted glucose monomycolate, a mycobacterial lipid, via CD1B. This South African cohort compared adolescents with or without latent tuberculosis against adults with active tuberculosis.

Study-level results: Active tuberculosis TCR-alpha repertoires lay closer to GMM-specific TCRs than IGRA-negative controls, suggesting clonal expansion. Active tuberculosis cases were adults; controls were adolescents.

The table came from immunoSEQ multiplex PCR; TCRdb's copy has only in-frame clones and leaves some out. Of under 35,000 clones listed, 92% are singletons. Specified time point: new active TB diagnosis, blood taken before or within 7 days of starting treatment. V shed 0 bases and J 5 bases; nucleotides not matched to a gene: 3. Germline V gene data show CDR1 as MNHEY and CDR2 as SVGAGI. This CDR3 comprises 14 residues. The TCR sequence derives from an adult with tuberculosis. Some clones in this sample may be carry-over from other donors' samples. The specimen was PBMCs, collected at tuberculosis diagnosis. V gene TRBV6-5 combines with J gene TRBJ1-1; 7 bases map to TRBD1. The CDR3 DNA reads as TGTGCCAGCAGTTACTCACAGGGGATGACTGAAGCTTTCTTT. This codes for CASSYSQGMTEAFF.